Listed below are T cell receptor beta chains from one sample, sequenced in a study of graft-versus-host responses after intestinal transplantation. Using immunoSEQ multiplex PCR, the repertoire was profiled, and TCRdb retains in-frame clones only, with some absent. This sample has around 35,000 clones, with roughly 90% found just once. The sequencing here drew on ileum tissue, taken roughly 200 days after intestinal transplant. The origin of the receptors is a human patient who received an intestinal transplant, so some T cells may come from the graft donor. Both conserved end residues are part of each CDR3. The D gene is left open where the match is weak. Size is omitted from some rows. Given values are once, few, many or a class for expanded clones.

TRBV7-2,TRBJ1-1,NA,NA,CASSLTGDGYTEAFF,TGTGCCAGCAGCTTAACGGGGGACGGGTACACTGAAGCTTTCTTT
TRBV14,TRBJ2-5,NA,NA,CASSPRLGWEETQYF,TGTGCCAGCAGCCCCAGGCTAGGATGGGAAGAGACCCAGTACTTC
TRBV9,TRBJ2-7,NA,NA,CASSAGTSAYEQYF,TGTGCCAGCAGTGCCGGGACTTCTGCCTACGAGCAGTACTTC
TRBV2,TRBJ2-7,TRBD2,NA,CASRGLAGSNHEQYF,TGTGCCAGCAGGGGACTAGCGGGAAGCAACCACGAGCAGTACTTC
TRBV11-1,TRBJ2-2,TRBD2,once,CASSLRSGRGRTGELFF,TGTGCCAGCAGCTTACGAAGCGGGAGAGGGAGGACCGGGGAGCTGTTTTTT
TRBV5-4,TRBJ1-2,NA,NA,CASSLQAGNYGYTF,TGTGCCAGCAGCCTCCAGGCAGGAAACTATGGCTACACCTTC
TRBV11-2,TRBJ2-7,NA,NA,CASSLWALEGEGGDEQYF,TGTGCCAGCAGCTTATGGGCTCTGGAGGGGGAAGGTGGTGACGAGCAGTACTTC
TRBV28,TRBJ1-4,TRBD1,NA,CASSPPAGGTNEKLFF,TGTGCCAGCAGCCCTCCAGCAGGGGGCACTAATGAAAAACTGTTTTTT
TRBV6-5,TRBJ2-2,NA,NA,CASSYSPSSDTGELFF,TGTGCCAGCAGTTACTCCCCTTCCTCGGACACCGGGGAGCTGTTTTTT
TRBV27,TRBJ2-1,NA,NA,CASKNYYNEQFF,TGTGCCAGCAAGAATTACTACAATGAGCAGTTCTTC
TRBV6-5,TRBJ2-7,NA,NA,CASSEGQGLYEQYF,TGTGCCAGCAGTGAAGGGCAGGGACTCTACGAGCAGTACTTC
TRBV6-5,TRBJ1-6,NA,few,CASSYGRGRNSPLHF,TGTGCCAGCAGTTACGGAAGGGGGAGGAATTCACCCCTCCACTTT
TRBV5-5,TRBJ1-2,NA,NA,CASSLTEGPYGYTF,TGTGCCAGCAGCTTGACAGAGGGTCCCTATGGCTACACCTTC
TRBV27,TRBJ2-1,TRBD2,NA,CASSLRLAGLYNEQFF,TGTGCCAGCAGTTTACGGCTAGCGGGCCTTTACAATGAGCAGTTCTTC
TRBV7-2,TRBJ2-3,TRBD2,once,CASSLRSASGSRTDTQYF,TGTGCCAGCAGCTTAAGGTCGGCTAGCGGGAGCCGCACAGATACGCAGTATTTT
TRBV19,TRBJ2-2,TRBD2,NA,CASSRGTSGTGSGELFF,TGTGCCAGTAGTAGGGGGACTAGCGGGACTGGGAGCGGGGAGCTGTTTTTT
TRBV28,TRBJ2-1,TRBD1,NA,CASSLLQGAVNEQFF,TGTGCCAGCAGTTTACTCCAGGGGGCGGTTAATGAGCAGTTCTTC
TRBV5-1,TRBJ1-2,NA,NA,CASSAGGGNYGYTF,TGCGCCAGCAGCGCGGGGGGGGGTAACTATGGCTACACCTTC
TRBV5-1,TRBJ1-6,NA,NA,CASSADSNSPLHF,TGCGCCAGCAGCGCGGACAGTAATTCACCCCTCCACTTT
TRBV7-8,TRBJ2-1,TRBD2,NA,CASSRESGRAVNEQFF,TGTGCCAGCAGCCGGGAAAGCGGGAGGGCCGTCAATGAGCAGTTCTTC
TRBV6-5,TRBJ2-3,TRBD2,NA,CASRLAGNTDTQYF,TGTGCCAGCCGACTAGCGGGAAACACAGATACGCAGTATTTT
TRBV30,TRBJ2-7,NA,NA,CAWSVLAYEQYF,TGTGCCTGGAGTGTACTAGCTTACGAGCAGTACTTC
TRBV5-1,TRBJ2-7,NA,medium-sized,CASSRTSTSYEQYF,TGCGCCAGCAGTAGAACTAGCACGTCCTACGAGCAGTACTTC
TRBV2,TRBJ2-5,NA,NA,CASSVMGLETQYF,TGTGCCAGCAGTGTTATGGGTCTGGAGACCCAGTACTTC